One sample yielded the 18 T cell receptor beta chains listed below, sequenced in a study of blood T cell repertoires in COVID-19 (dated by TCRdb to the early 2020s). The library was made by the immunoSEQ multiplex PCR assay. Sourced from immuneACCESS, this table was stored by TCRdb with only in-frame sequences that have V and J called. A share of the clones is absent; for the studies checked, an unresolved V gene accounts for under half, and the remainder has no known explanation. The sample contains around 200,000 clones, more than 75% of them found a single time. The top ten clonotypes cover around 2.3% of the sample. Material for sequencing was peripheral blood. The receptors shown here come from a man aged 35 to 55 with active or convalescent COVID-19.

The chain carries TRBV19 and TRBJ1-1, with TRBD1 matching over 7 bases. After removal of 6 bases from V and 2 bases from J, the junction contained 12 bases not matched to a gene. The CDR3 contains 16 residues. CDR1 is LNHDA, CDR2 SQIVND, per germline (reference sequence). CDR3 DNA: TGTGCCAGTAGCAACAGGGGAAGGGGGCCAAACACTGAAGCTTTCTTT. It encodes CASSNRGRGPNTEAFF.

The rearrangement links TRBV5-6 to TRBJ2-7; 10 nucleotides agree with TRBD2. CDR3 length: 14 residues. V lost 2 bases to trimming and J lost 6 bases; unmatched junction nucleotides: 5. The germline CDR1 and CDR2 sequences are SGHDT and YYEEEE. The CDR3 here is CASSLGTSASEQYF. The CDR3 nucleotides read TGTGCCAGCAGCTTAGGGACTAGCGCCTCCGAGCAGTACTTC. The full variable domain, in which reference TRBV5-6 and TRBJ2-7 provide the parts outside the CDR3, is DAGVTQSPTHLIKTRGQQVTLRCSPKSGHDTVSWYQQALGQGPQFIFQYYEEEERQRGNFPDRFSGHQFPNYSSELNVNALLLGDSALYLCASSLGTSASEQYFGPGTRLTVT.

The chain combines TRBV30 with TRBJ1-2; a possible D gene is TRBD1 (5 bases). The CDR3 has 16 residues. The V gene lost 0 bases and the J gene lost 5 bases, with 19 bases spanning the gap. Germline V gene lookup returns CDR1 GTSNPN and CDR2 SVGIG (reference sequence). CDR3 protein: CAWSVLKWWGLYGYTF. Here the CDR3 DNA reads TGTGCCTGGAGTGTACTTAAGTGGTGGGGCCTATATGGCTACACCTTC. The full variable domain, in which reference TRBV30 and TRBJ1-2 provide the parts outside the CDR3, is SQTIHQWPATLVQPVGSPLSLECTVEGTSNPNLYWYRQAAGRGLQLLFYSVGIGQISSEVPQNLSASRPQDRQFILSSKKLLLSDSGFYLCAWSVLKWWGLYGYTFGSGTRLTVV.

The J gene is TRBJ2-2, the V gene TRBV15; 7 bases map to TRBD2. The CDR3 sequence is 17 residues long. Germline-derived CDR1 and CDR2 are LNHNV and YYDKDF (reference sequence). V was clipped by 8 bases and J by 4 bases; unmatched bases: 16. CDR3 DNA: TGTGCCACCGACGGGGCCCTCAGCGGGGCCCGCACCGGGGAGCTGTTTTTT. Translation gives CATDGALSGARTGELFF. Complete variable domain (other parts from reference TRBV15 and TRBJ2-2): DAMVIQNPRYQVTQFGKPVTLSCSQTLNHNVMYWYQQKSSQAPKLLFHYYDKDFNNEADTPDNFQSRRPNTSFCFLDIRSPGLGDTAMYLCATDGALSGARTGELFFGEGSRLTVL.

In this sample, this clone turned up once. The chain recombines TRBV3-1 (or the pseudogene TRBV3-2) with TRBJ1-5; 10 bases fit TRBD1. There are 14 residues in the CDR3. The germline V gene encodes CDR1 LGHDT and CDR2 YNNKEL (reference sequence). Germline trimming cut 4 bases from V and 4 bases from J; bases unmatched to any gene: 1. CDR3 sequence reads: CASSLGQGNQPQHF. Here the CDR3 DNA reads TGTGCCAGCAGCCTGGGACAGGGGAATCAGCCCCAGCATTTT.

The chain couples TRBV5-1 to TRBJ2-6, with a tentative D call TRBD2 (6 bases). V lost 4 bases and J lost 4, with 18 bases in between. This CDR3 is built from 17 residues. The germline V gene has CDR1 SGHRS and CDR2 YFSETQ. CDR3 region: CASSPGRSRPGANVLTF. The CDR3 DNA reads TGCGCCAGCAGCCCCGGGAGAAGCCGCCCAGGGGCCAACGTCCTGACTTTC.

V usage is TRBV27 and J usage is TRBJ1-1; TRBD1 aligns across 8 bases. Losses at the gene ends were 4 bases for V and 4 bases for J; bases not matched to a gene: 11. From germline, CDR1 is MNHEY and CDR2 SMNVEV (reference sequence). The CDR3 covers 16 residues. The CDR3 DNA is TGTGCCAGCAGTTCTTGGACAGGGCGGCACTTCACTGAAGCTTTCTTT. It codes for CASSSWTGRHFTEAFF.

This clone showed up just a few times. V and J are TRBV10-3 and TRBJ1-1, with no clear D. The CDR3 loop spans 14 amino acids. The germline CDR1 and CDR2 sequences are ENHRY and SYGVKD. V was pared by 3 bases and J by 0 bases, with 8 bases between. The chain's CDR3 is CAISDFNLNTEAFF. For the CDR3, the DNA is TGTGCCATCAGTGATTTCAACTTGAACACTGAAGCTTTCTTT.

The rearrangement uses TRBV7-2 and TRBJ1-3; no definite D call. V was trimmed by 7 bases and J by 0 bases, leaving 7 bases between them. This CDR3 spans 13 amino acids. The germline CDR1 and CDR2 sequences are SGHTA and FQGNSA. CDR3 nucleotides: TGTGCCAGCACCCAGGACTCTGGAAACACCATATATTTT. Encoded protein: CASTQDSGNTIYF.

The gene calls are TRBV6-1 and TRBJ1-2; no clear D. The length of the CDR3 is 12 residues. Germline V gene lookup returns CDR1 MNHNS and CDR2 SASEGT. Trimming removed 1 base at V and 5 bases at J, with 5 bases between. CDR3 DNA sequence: TGTGCCAGCAGTGAAGATCCGTATGGCTACACCTTC. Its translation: CASSEDPYGYTF.

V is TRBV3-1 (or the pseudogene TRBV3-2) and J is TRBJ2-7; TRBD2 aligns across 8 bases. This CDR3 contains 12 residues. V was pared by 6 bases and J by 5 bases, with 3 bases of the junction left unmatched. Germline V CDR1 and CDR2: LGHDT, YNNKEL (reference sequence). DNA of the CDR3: TGTGCCAGCAGTCCGGGAGGGAACGAGCAGTACTTC. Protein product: CASSPGGNEQYF.

The CDR3 sequence is CASSAATGVGTDTQYF. The CDR3, as DNA: TGTGCCAGCAGCGCCGCGACAGGCGTAGGCACAGATACGCAGTATTTT. The chain has TRBV9 and TRBJ2-3, with a weak D call TRBD1 (6 bases). Between the trimmed V and J ends, which lost 3 bases and 1 base, there was a span of 15 bases. In germline, CDR1 is SGDLS, CDR2 YYNGEE. The CDR3 covers 16 residues.

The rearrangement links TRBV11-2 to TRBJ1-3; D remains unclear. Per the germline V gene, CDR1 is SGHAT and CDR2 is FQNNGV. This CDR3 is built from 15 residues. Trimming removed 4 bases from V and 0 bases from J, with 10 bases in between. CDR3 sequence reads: CASSSSVLSGNTIYF. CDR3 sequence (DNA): TGTGCCAGCAGCTCTTCAGTGCTCTCTGGAAACACCATATATTTT.

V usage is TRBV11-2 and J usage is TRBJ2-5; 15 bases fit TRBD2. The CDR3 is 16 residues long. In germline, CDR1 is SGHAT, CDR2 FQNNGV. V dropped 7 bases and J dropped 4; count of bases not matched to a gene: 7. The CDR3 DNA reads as TGTGCCAGCACTTGGACTAGCGGGGGGGCGGGAGAGACCCAGTACTTC. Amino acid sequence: CASTWTSGGAGETQYF.

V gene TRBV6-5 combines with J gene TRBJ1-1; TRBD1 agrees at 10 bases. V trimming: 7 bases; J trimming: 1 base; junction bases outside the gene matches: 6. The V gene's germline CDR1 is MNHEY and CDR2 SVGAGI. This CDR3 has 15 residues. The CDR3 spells CASKVDRGQNTEAFF. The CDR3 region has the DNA TGTGCCAGCAAAGTTGACAGGGGGCAGAACACTGAAGCTTTCTTT.

Written as DNA, the CDR3 is TGCGCCAGCAGCCTGGACAGGACAAAGCAGTACTTC. It is translated as CASSLDRTKQYF. This chain uses TRBV4-1 with TRBJ2-7; TRBD1 matches 7 bases. Trimming at V came to 4 bases and at J to 8 bases, leaving 5 bases not matched to a gene. Germline V gene lookup returns CDR1 MGHRA and CDR2 YSYEKL. The CDR3 totals 12 residues.

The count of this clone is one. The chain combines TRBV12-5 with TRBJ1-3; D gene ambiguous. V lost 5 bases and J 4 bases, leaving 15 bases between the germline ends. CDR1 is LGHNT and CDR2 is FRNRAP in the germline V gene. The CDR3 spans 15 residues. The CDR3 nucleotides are TGTGCTAGTGGTCCCTCGGGGAGCTCCGGAAACACCATATATTTT. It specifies CASGPSGSSGNTIYF.

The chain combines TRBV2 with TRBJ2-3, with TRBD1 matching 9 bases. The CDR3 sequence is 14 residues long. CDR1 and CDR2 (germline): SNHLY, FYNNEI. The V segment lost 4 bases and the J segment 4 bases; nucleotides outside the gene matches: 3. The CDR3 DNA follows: TGTGCCAGCAGTGGGGACAGGGCTTCAGATACGCAGTATTTT. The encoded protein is CASSGDRASDTQYF.